This TCR beta chain appears in the sequencing data of a study of shared clonotypes between healthy human individuals. Study details: Each donor had three CD4 naive, three CD4 memory, two CD8 naive and one CD8 memory plate.

CD45RO-negative, CCR7-selected cells formed the naive CD8 fraction, which excluded terminally differentiated effector memory CD45RA+ cells. Several immunoSEQ 96-well plates shared each subset's DNA, each plate a replicate. The assay was immunoSEQ multiplex PCR, and TCRdb's table has in-frame clones only and misses some. The sample records about 600,000 clones, around 95% being singletons. This clone was counted a few times. Sequenced: naive CD8+ T cells sorted from blood. This TCR was recovered from a young woman in good health.

CDR3 in amino acids: CASSASGSYEQYF. The DNA for the CDR3 is TGCGCCAGCAGTGCCAGCGGGAGCTACGAGCAGTACTTC. The chain combines TRBV10-1 with TRBJ2-7, with 8 positions matching TRBD2. The V segment lost 4 bases and the J segment 3 bases; nucleotides outside the gene matches: 2. The germline V gene encodes CDR1 WNHNN and CDR2 SYGVQD (reference sequence). The CDR3 contains 13 residues.